The 17 T cell receptor beta chains in this list originate from one sample, sequenced in a study of blood T cell repertoires in COVID-19. Assay: immunoSEQ multiplex PCR; the TCRdb copy retains only in-frame clones and omits some. The table includes around 220,000 clones, 79% detected once. Source material: peripheral blood. The receptors come from a woman aged 40 to 50 with active or convalescent COVID-19.

The J gene is TRBJ2-7, the V gene TRBV6-1; a weak D match, TRBD1 (6 bases). V lost 4 bases, J lost 4 bases, and 20 bases lay in between. Per the germline V gene, CDR1 is MNHNS and CDR2 is SASEGT. The CDR3 has 16 residues. The CDR3 loop is CASSVYWALGGYEQYV. DNA of the CDR3: TGTGCCAGCAGTGTTTACTGGGCCTTAGGGGGTTACGAGCAGTACGTC.

This clone was counted once. This chain links TRBV5-1 with TRBJ2-7; 9 positions match TRBD1. This CDR3 is 14 amino acids long. V lost 4 bases to trimming and J lost 2 bases; unmatched junction nucleotides: 4. Germline loops: CDR1 SGHRS, CDR2 YFSETQ. The CDR3: CASSQQGAPYEQYF. The CDR3 region has the DNA TGCGCCAGCAGCCAACAGGGGGCCCCCTACGAGCAGTACTTC.

This chain links TRBV7-8 with TRBJ1-5, with 10 bases that match TRBD1. This CDR3 is built from 15 residues. With V trimmed by 4 bases and J by 7 bases, 7 bases remained unmatched. Per germline, CDR1 SGHVS and CDR2 FQNEAQ. DNA for the CDR3: TGTGCCAGCAGCTCTTCAGACAGGGGGCGGCAGCCCCAGCATTTT. Protein product: CASSSSDRGRQPQHF.

The gene calls are TRBV5-1 and TRBJ2-4, with 7 positions matching TRBD1. The trim removed 4 bases at V and 7 bases at J, leaving 5 bases unmatched. The CDR3 is 13 amino acids. CDR1 is SGHRS, CDR2 YFSETQ, per germline. CDR3 loop: CASSQGRGNIQYF. The CDR3 DNA sequence: TGCGCCAGCAGCCAGGGCAGGGGGAACATTCAGTACTTC.

CDR3 bases: TGTGCCAGCATTAACTCGGGCCCCCAGACAGATACGCAGTATTTT. As protein: CASINSGPQTDTQYF. The chain employs TRBV6-2 or TRBV6-3 and TRBJ2-3, with D unclear. The germline CDR1 and CDR2 sequences are MNHEY and SVGEGT. The CDR3 loop spans 15 amino acids. The V end was cut by 7 bases, the J end by 3 bases, with 17 bases between.

The chain recombines TRBV6-5 with TRBJ1-2, with TRBD1 as a possible D gene (6 bases). The V end lost 10 bases, the J end lost 2 bases, and 14 bases lay between the germline ends. CDR1 and CDR2 (germline): MNHEY, SVGAGI. The CDR3 runs to 13 residues. This chain's CDR3 is CATWTDLNYGYTF. The CDR3 DNA reads as TGTGCCACCTGGACAGATCTAAACTATGGCTACACCTTC.

The chain links TRBV4-1 to TRBJ1-5; 9 bases are shared with TRBD1. This CDR3 region has 18 residues. Unmatched junction bases numbered 12, after V lost 3 bases and J lost 3 bases. Per the germline V gene, CDR1 is MGHRA and CDR2 is YSYEKL. The CDR3 is CASSHRIFGQGPNQPQHF. Written as DNA, the CDR3 is TGCGCCAGCAGCCACCGAATCTTTGGACAGGGGCCCAATCAGCCCCAGCATTTT.

This chain links TRBV5-6 with TRBJ2-3, with 7 bases matching TRBD2. The CDR3 is made up of 16 amino acids. Germline CDR1 SGHDT, CDR2 YYEEEE. With 0 bases clipped from V and 2 bases from J, the junction kept 6 bases outside the gene matches. CDR3 DNA sequence: TGTGCCAGCAGCTTGGATAGCGGGCTCTACACAGATACGCAGTATTTT. Its protein product is CASSLDSGLYTDTQYF. Supplemented by reference TRBV5-6 and TRBJ2-3, the full variable domain reads DAGVTQSPTHLIKTRGQQVTLRCSPKSGHDTVSWYQQALGQGPQFIFQYYEEEERQRGNFPDRFSGHQFPNYSSELNVNALLLGDSALYLCASSLDSGLYTDTQYFGPGTRLTVL.

The CDR3 coding sequence is TGTGCCAGCAGTGAAATGGCAGGGGGTGAAGCTTTCTTT. Translating it yields CASSEMAGGEAFF. This chain joins TRBV2 and TRBJ1-1, with TRBD1 matching 7 bases. From germline, CDR1 is SNHLY and CDR2 FYNNEI. The CDR3 contains 13 residues. J was trimmed by 7 bases and V by 2 bases; bases with no gene match: 4.

The CDR3 reads CASSAYRSELYGYTF. The CDR3 bases are TGTGCCAGCAGCGCTTACAGGTCAGAGTTATATGGCTACACCTTC. The gene calls are TRBV7-2 and TRBJ1-2, with a tentative D call TRBD1 (5 bases). The ends were cut back, 5 bases at V and 5 bases at J, with 18 bases in the middle. Germline V gene sequence: CDR1 SGHTA, CDR2 FQGNSA. This CDR3 comprises 15 residues.

The J gene is TRBJ1-3, the V gene TRBV6-4; D gene unclear. There are 13 residues in the CDR3. Trimming shortened V by 5 bases and J by 2 bases, and 7 bases separated the two germline ends. Per the germline V gene, CDR1 is MRHNA and CDR2 is SNTAGT. The CDR3 sequence is CASSTSPGNTIYF. In nucleotides, the CDR3 is TGTGCCAGCAGTACAAGTCCTGGAAACACCATATATTTT.

The CDR3 is CARSIRQPRSGNTIYF. CDR3 nucleotide sequence: TGTGCCAGAAGCATTAGACAGCCTCGCTCTGGAAACACCATATATTTT. The chain uses TRBV5-3 and TRBJ1-3, with a weak D call TRBD1 (5 bases). TRBV5-3 is noted as an ORF with a role that remains uncertain. V lost 4 bases to trimming and J lost 0 bases, with 14 bases between them. The CDR3 runs to 16 residues.

This chain uses TRBV5-6 with TRBJ2-1; D may be TRBD2 (6 bases). Trimming shortened V by 4 bases and J by 10 bases, and 12 bases separated the two germline ends. Germline CDR1 is SGHDT and CDR2 is YYEEEE. This CDR3 spans 12 amino acids. The CDR3 sequence: CASSPSDDEQFF. The CDR3 DNA reads TGTGCCAGCAGCCCTAGCGACGACGAGCAGTTCTTC.

The chain recombines TRBV3-1 (or the pseudogene TRBV3-2) with TRBJ2-2; possible D gene TRBD2, 6 bases. Between the trimmed V and J ends, which lost 2 bases and 6 bases, there was a span of 10 bases. The CDR3 covers 14 residues. The V gene's germline CDR1 is LGHDT and CDR2 YNNKEL (reference sequence). Here the CDR3 reads CASSQRGGAGELFF. The CDR3 coding sequence is TGTGCCAGCAGCCAACGGGGCGGGGCCGGGGAGCTGTTTTTT.

The CDR3: CASSPQRGGNNEQFF. The CDR3 coding sequence is TGTGCCAGCAGCCCCCAGCGGGGGGGAAACAATGAGCAGTTCTTC. The J gene is TRBJ2-1, the V gene TRBV5-4; TRBD2 agrees at 10 bases. CDR1 and CDR2 from the germline V gene are SGHNT and YYREEE (reference sequence). Trimming removed 4 bases from V and 5 bases from J; junction bases left unmatched: 6. The CDR3 consists of 15 residues.

The chain carries TRBV18 and TRBJ1-1, with D maybe TRBD1 (6 bases). The CDR3 consists of 13 residues. With 6 bases removed from V and 8 bases from J, the gap between germline ends came to 16 bases. Germline lookup yields CDR1 KGHSH and CDR2 LQKENI. CDR3 in amino acids: CASSQFGQLEAFF. CDR3 in DNA: TGTGCCAGCTCTCAATTCGGACAGCTAGAAGCTTTCTTT.

This chain joins TRBV5-1 and TRBJ1-5; 9 nucleotides align to TRBD1. The CDR3 consists of 14 residues. J lost 6 bases, V lost 3 bases, and 4 bases had no gene match. Per germline, CDR1 SGHRS and CDR2 YFSETQ. The CDR3 nucleotides are TGCGCCAGCAGCTCGGGGACAGGGACTCAGCCCCAGCATTTT. Translated, it gives CASSSGTGTQPQHF.